Listed below are T cell receptor beta chains from one sample, sequenced in a study of T-cell reconstitution after alpha-beta-depleted transplantation in children. MiXCR, run by TCRdb on the PCR reads, gives a single entry per CDR3 protein. The profile shows hundreds of thousands of distinct CDR3 sequences, around 16% of them singletons. Sequenced here: PBMCs, mostly from graft donor cells, sampled 360 days after TCRalphabeta/CD19-depleted stem cell transplant. The receptors come from a male patient between 2 and 9 years old who had a stem cell transplant for acute lymphoblastic leukemia, so the T cells may come from the graft donor. CDR3s include the opening cysteine and the closing phenylalanine or tryptophan. Fields, in order: D gene, clone size, V gene, J gene, CDR3 protein, CDR3 DNA. The D gene is left open where the match is weak. Clone size is given for some rows only: seen once, a few or many times, or a class if the clone is expanded.

D: NA
size: few
V: TRBV28
J: TRBJ2-7
CDR3: CASSLRGGGNPDEQYF
DNA: TGTGCCAGCAGTTTAAGGGGGGGCGGTAACCCGGACGAGCAGTACTTC

D: TRBD2
size: NA
V: TRBV12-3/TRBV12-4
J: TRBJ2-1
CDR3: CASSLGLAGNYNEQFF
DNA: TGTGCCAGCAGTTTAGGGCTAGCGGGAAACTACAATGAGCAGTTCTTC

D: NA
size: NA
V: TRBV20-1
J: TRBJ2-1
CDR3: CSARDRALYNEQFF
DNA: TGCAGTGCTAGAGATCGAGCGCTGTACAATGAGCAGTTCTTC

D: NA
size: many
V: TRBV3-1
J: TRBJ1-1
CDR3: CASGRSRAGYRNTEAFF
DNA: TGTGCCAGCGGCCGGTCGCGGGCAGGTTATAGGAACACTGAAGCTTTCTTT

D: NA
size: few
V: TRBV7-8
J: TRBJ2-3
CDR3: CASSPGWSPTDTQYF
DNA: TGTGCCAGCAGCCCCGGGTGGTCTCCTACAGATACGCAGTATTTT

D: NA
size: few
V: TRBV2
J: TRBJ2-1
CDR3: CAKGGGANNEQFF
DNA: TGTGCCAAGGGGGGAGGGGCGAACAATGAGCAGTTCTTC

D: NA
size: NA
V: TRBV4-1
J: TRBJ1-4
CDR3: CASSQVPLALTGLPPNEKLFF
DNA: TGCGCCAGCAGCCAAGTACCCTTAGCTTTAACAGGGCTCCCTCCTAATGAAAAACTGTTTTTT

D: NA
size: NA
V: TRBV9
J: TRBJ2-2
CDR3: CASSVSAANTGELFF
DNA: TGTGCCAGCAGCGTTTCGGCAGCGAACACCGGGGAGCTGTTTTTT

D: TRBD2
size: NA
V: TRBV29-1
J: TRBJ2-1
CDR3: CSVEGTIGTEGYNEQFF
DNA: TGCAGCGTTGAGGGGACTATCGGAACAGAGGGTTACAATGAGCAGTTCTTC

D: NA
size: NA
V: TRBV4-3
J: TRBJ2-2
CDR3: CASSQAPGGGELFF
DNA: TGCGCCAGCAGCCAAGCCCCAGGGGGGGGGGAGCTGTTTTTT

D: NA
size: NA
V: TRBV30
J: TRBJ2-2
CDR3: CAWSVHPTVGTGELFF
DNA: TGTGCCTGGAGTGTTCACCCTACAGTAGGAACCGGGGAGCTGTTTTTT

D: NA
size: NA
V: TRBV7-2
J: TRBJ1-1
CDR3: CASSSRGTEAFF
DNA: TGTGCCAGCAGCTCTAGGGGTACTGAAGCTTTCTTT

D: NA
size: few
V: TRBV10-3
J: TRBJ1-2
CDR3: CAISDRVLSYTF
DNA: TGTGCCATCAGTGACCGGGTTTTGAGCTACACCTTC

D: NA
size: NA
V: TRBV12-5
J: TRBJ2-3
CDR3: CASGLPFGQTSTDTQYF
DNA: TGTGCTAGTGGTTTGCCCTTCGGACAGACTAGCACAGATACGCAGTATTTT

D: TRBD2
size: few
V: TRBV5-1
J: TRBJ2-1
CDR3: CASSLAVAGEQFF
DNA: TGCGCCAGCAGCTTGGCCGTAGCGGGGGAGCAGTTCTTC

D: NA
size: NA
V: TRBV21-1
J: TRBJ2-7
CDR3: CASSKASGLPSRSYEQYF
DNA: TGTGCCAGCAGCAAGGCTAGCGGGCTTCCAAGCAGATCCTACGAGCAGTACTTC

D: NA
size: NA
V: TRBV5-6
J: TRBJ2-3
CDR3: CASSWAGSSAHTDTQYF
DNA: TGTGCCAGCAGCTGGGCGGGTAGTAGCGCTCACACAGATACGCAGTATTTT

D: NA
size: many
V: TRBV4-1
J: TRBJ1-4
CDR3: CASSQGRQEGQKLFF
DNA: TGCGCCAGCAGCCAGGGGCGACAGGAGGGGCAAAAACTGTTTTTT

D: NA
size: few
V: TRBV29-1
J: TRBJ2-1
CDR3: CSVGSRGWARSEQFF
DNA: TGCAGCGTTGGATCGCGCGGTTGGGCGAGGAGTGAGCAGTTCTTC

D: NA
size: NA
V: TRBV20-1
J: TRBJ2-5
CDR3: CSASSRIQETQYF
DNA: TGCAGTGCTAGTAGTCGGATCCAAGAGACCCAGTACTTC

D: NA
size: few
V: TRBV18
J: TRBJ2-1
CDR3: CASSGTTRPYNEQFF
DNA: TGTGCCAGCTCAGGGACCACGCGACCCTACAATGAGCAGTTCTTC

D: TRBD1
size: few
V: TRBV12-3/TRBV12-4
J: TRBJ1-1
CDR3: CASALQGATEAFF
DNA: TGTGCCAGCGCATTACAGGGGGCCACTGAAGCTTTCTTT

D: NA
size: NA
V: TRBV7-9
J: TRBJ1-5
CDR3: CASSIQVNQPQHF
DNA: TGTGCCAGCAGCATTCAGGTCAATCAGCCCCAGCATTTT

D: TRBD2
size: NA
V: TRBV12-3/TRBV12-4
J: TRBJ2-1
CDR3: CASAGTSGSFPYNEQFF
DNA: TGTGCCTCCGCAGGGACTAGCGGGAGTTTTCCCTACAATGAGCAGTTCTTC